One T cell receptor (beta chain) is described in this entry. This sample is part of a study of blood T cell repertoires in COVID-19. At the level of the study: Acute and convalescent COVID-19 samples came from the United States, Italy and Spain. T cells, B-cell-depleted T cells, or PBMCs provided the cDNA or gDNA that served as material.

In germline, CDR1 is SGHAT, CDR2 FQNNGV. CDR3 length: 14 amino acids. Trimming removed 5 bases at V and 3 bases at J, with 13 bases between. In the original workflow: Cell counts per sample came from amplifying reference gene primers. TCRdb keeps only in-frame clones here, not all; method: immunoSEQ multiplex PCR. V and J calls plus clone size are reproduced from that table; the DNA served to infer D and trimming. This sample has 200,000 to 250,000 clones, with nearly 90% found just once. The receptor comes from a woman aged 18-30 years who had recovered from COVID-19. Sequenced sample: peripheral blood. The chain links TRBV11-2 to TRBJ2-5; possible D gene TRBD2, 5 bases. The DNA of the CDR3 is TGTGCCAGCAGCCCCACCGGGGTCGAAGAGACCCAGTACTTC. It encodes CASSPTGVEETQYF.